The entry below gives a single T cell receptor (beta chain) sequence along with its context. The entry originates in a study of shared clonotypes between healthy human individuals. Original data processing: ImmunoSEQ output lacked quality scores and full-length reads, limiting matched filtering. Assay used: immunoSEQ multiplex PCR; TCRdb lists only in-frame clones, some missing. For V, J and clone size, that table is used; D and trimming come from the DNA. Here the sample spans under 2.5 million clones, 85% to 95% being singletons. After removal of 4 bases from V and 11 bases from J, the junction contained 12 bases not matched to a gene. The germline gives CDR1 SGHRS, CDR2 YFSETQ. This CDR3 contains 14 residues.

Specimen: naive CD4+ T cells from PBMCs. The subset: CD45RA+ positively selected. This sequence was found in a man aged 18 to 30 in good health. Some clones in this sample may be carry-over from other donors' samples. The chain recombines TRBV5-1 with TRBJ1-5; 7 positions agree with TRBD1. Written as DNA, the CDR3 is TGCGCCAGCAGCCCGGGACAGTTCCCGTTGGCCCAGCATTTT. This codes for CASSPGQFPLAQHF.